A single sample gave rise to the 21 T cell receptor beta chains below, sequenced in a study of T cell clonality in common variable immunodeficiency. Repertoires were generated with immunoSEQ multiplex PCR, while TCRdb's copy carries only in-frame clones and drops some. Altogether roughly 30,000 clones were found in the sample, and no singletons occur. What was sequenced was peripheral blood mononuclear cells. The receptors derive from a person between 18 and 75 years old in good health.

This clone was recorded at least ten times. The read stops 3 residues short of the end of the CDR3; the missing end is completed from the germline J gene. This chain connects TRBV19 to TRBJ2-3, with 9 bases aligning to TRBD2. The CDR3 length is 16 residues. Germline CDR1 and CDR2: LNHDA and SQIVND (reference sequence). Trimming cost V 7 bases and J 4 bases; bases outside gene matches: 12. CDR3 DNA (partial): TGTGCCAGTAAAAGGAGCGGGAGGTCCTCGGCAGATACG. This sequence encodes CASKRSGRSSADT. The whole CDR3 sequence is CASKRSGRSSADTQYF.

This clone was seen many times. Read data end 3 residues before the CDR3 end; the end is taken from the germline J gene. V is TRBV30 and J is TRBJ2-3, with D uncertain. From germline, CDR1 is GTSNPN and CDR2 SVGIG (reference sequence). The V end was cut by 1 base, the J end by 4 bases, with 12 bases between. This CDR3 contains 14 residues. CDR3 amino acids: CAWSGMIGSDTQYF. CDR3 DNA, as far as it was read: TGTGCCTGGAGTGGCATGATCGGGTCAGATACG.

This CDR3 is CASKIGQANTEAFF. The CDR3 bases that were read are TGTGCCAGCAAGATTGGACAGGCGAACACTGAA. This sequence joins TRBV7-9 and TRBJ1-1, with 7 bases matching TRBD1. The read ends 3 residues early relative to the CDR3; the germline J gene fills the gap. J was trimmed by 1 base and V by 7 bases; bases with no gene match: 6. Per germline, CDR1 SEHNR and CDR2 FQNEAQ (reference sequence). The CDR3 runs 14 residues.

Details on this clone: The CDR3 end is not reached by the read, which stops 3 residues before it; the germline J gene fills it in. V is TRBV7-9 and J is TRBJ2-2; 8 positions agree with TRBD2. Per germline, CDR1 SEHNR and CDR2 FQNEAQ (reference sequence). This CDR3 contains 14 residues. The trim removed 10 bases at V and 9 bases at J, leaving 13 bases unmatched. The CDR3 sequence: CATSGAGDRRELFF. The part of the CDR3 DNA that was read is TGTGCCACGTCCGGAGCGGGAGATCGCCGGGAG.

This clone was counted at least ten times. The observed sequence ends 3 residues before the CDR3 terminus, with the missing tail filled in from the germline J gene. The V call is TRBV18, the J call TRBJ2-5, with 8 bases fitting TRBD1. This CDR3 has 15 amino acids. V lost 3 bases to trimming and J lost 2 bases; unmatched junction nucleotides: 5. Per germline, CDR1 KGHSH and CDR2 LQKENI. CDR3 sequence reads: CASSPRTGRQETQYF. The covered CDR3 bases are TGTGCCAGCTCACCTCGGACAGGGAGGCAAGAGACC.

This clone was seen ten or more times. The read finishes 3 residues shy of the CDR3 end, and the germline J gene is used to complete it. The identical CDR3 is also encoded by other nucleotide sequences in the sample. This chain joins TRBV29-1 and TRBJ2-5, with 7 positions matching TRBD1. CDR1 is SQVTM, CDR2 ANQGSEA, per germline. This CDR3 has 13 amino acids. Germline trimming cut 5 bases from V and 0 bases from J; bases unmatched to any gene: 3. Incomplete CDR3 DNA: TGCAGCGTTACCGGGACAGACCAAGAGACC. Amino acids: CSVTGTDQET. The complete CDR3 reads CSVTGTDQETQYF.

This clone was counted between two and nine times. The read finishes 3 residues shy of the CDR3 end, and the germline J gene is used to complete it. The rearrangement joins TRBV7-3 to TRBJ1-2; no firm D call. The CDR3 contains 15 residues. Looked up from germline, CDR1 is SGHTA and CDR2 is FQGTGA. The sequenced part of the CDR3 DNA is TGTGCCAGCAGCCCCGCGCCCGACTTTTCCTACGAC. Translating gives CASSPAPDFSYD. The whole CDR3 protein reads CASSPAPDFSYDYTF.

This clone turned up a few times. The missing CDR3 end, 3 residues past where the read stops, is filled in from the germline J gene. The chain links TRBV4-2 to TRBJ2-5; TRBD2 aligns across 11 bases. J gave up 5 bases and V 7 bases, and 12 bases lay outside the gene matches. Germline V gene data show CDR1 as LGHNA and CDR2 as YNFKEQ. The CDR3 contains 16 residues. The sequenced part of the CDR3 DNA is TGTGCCAGCAAATATGGTAGCGGGAGGGCCCTGGAGACC. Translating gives CASKYGSGRALET. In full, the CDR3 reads CASKYGSGRALETQYF.

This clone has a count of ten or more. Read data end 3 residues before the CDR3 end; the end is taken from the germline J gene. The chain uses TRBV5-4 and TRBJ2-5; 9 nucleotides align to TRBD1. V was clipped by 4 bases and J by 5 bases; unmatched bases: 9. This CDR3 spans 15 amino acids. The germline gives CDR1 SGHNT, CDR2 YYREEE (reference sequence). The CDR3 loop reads CASSTLQGARETQYF. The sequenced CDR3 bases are TGTGCCAGCAGCACGCTACAGGGGGCGAGGGAGACC.

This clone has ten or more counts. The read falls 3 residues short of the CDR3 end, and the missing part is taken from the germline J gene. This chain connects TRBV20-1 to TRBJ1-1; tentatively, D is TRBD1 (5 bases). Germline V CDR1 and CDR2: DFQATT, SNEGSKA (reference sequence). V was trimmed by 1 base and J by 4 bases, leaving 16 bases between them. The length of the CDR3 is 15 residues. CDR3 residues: CSARAPARVTTEAFF. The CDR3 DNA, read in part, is TGCAGTGCTAGAGCCCCGGCCAGGGTGACCACTGAA.

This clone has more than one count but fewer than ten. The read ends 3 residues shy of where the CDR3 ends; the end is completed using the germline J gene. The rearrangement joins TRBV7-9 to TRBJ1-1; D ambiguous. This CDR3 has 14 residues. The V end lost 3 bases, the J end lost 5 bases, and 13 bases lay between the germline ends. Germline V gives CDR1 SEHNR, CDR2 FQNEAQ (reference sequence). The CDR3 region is CASSFEAGGTEAFF. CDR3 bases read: TGTGCCAGCAGCTTTGAGGCAGGCGGGACTGAA.

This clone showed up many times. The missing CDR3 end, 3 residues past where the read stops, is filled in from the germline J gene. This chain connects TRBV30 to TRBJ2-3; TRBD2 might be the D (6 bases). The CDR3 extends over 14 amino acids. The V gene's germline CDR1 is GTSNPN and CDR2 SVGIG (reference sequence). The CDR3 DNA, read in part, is TGTGCTAAATCGAGCGGGTTTAGCACAGATACG. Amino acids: CAKSSGFSTDT. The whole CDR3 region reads CAKSSGFSTDTQYF.

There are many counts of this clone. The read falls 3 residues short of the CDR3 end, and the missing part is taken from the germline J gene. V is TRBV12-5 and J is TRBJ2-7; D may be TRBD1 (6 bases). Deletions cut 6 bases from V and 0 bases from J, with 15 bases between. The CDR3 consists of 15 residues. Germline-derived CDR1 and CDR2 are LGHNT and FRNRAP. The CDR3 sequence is CASGPHRASSYEQYF. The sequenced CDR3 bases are TGTGCTAGTGGCCCTCACAGGGCCAGCTCCTACGAG.

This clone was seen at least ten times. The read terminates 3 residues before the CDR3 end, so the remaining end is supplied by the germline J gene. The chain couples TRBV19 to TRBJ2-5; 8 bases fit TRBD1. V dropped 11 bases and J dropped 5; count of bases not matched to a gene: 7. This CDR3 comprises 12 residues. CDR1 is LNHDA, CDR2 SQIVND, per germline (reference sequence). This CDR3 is CAVQGVGETQYF. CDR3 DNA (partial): TGTGCCGTACAGGGGGTGGGGGAGACC. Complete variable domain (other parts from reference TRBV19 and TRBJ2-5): DGGITQSPKYLFRKEGQNVTLSCEQNLNHDAMYWYRQDPGQGLRLIYYSQIVNDFQKGDIAEGYSVSREKKESFPLTVTSAQKNPTAFYLCAVQGVGETQYFGPGTRLLVL.

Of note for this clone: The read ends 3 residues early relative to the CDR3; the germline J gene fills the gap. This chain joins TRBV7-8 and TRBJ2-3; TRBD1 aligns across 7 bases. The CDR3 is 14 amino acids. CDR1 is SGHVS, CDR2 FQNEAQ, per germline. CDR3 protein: CASSSRDRPQPQYF. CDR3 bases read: TGTGCCAGCAGCTCCCGGGACAGACCTCAGCCG.

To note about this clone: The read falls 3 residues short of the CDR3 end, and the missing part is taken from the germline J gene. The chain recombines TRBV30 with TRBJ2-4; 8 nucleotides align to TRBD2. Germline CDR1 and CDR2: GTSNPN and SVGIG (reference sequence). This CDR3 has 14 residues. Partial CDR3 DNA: TGTGCCTGGAGCCCCACCGGGGGGGAGGGGGGT. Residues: CAWSPTGGEGG. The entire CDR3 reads CAWSPTGGEGGQYF.

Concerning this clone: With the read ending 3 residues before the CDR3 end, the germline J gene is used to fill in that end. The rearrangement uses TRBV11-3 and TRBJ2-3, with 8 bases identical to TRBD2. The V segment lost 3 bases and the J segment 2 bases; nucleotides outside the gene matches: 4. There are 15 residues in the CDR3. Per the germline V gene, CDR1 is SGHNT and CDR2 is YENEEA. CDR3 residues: CASSFTSGYTDTQYF. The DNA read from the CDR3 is TGTGCCAGCAGCTTCACTAGCGGCTACACAGATACG.

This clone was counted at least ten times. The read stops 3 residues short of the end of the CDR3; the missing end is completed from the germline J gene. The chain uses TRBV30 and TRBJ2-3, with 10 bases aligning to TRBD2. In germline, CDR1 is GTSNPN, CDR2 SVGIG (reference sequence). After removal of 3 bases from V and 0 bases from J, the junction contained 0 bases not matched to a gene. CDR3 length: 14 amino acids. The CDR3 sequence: CAWRLAGSTDTQYF. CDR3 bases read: TGTGCCTGGAGACTAGCGGGGAGCACAGATACG. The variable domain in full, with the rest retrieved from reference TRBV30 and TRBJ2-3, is SQTIHQWPATLVQPVGSPLSLECTVEGTSNPNLYWYRQAAGRGLQLLFYSVGIGQISSEVPQNLSASRPQDRQFILSSKKLLLSDSGFYLCAWRLAGSTDTQYFGPGTRLTVL.

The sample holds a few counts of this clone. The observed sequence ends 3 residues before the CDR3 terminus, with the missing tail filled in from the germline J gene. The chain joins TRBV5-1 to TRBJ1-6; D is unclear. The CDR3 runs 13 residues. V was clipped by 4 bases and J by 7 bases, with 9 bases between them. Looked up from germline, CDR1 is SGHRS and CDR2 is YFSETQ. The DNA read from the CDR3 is TGCGCCAGCAGCCGTGTCCCGAATTCACCC. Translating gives CASSRVPNSP. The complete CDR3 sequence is CASSRVPNSPLHF. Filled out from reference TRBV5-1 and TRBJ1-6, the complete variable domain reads KAGVTQTPRYLIKTRGQQVTLSCSPISGHRSVSWYQQTPGQGLQFLFEYFSETQRNKGNFPGRFSGRQFSNSRSEMNVSTLELGDSALYLCASSRVPNSPLHFGNGTRLTVT.

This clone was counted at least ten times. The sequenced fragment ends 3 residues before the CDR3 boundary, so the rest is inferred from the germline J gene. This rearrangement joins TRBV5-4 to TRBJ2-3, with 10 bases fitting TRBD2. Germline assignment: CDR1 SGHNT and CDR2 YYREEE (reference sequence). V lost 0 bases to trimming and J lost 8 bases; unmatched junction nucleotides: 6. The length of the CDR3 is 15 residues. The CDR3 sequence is CASSLGLAGEGTQYF. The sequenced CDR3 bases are TGTGCCAGCAGCTTGGGGCTAGCGGGAGAGGGTACG.

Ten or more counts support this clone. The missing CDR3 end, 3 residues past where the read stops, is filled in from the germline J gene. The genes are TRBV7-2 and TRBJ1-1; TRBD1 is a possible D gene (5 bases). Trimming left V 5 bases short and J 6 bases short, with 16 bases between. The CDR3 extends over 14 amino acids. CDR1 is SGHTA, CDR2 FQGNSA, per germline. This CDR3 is CASSLPGSVAEAFF. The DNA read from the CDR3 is TGTGCCAGCAGCCTGCCAGGGAGCGTGGCTGAA.